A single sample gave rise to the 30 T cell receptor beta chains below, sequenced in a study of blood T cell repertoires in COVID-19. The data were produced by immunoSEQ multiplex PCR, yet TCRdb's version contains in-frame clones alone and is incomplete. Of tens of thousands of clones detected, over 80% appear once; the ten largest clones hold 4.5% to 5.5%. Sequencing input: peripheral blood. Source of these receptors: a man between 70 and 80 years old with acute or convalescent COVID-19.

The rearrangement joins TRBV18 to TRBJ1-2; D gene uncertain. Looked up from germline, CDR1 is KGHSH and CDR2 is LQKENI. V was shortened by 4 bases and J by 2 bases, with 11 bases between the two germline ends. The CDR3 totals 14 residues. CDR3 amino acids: CASSLSGVNYGYTF. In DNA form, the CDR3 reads TGTGCCAGCTCACTCTCCGGGGTAAACTATGGCTACACCTTC.

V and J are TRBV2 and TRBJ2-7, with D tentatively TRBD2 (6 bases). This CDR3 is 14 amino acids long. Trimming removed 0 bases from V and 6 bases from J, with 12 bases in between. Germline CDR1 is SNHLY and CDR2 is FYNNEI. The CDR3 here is CASSEAIRGGEQYF. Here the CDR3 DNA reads TGTGCCAGCAGTGAAGCGATCCGGGGAGGCGAGCAGTACTTC.

CDR3 loop: CASSLSAGAATYEQYF. The CDR3 bases are TGTGCCAGCAGCTTGAGTGCAGGGGCGGCCACCTACGAGCAGTACTTC. The chain uses TRBV5-4 and TRBJ2-7; weak D call: TRBD1 (6 bases). V gave up 1 base and J gave up 2 bases, with 16 bases separating them. The CDR3 length is 16 residues. In germline, CDR1 is SGHNT, CDR2 YYREEE (reference sequence).

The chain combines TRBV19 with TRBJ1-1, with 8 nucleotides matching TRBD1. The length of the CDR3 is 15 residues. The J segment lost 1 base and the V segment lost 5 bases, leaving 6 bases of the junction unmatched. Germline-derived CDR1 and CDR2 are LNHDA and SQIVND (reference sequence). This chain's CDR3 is CASSPSDRGNTEAFF. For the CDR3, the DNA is TGTGCCAGTAGTCCCTCCGACAGGGGGAACACTGAAGCTTTCTTT.

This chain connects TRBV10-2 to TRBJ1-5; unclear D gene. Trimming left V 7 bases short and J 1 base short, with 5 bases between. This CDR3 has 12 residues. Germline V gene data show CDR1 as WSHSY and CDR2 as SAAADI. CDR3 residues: CASKTSNQPQHF. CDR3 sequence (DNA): TGCGCCAGCAAGACAAGCAATCAGCCCCAGCATTTT.

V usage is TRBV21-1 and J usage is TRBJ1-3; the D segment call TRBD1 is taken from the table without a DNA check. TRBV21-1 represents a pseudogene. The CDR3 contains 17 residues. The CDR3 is CASSIWDSPSPGNTIYF. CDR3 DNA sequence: TGTGCCAGCAGCATTTGGGACAGCCCGTCGCCCGGAAACACCATATATTTT.

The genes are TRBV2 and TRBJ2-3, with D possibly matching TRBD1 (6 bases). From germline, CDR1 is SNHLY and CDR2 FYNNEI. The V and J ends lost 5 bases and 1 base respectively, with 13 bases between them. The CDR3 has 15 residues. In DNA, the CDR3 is TGTGCCAGCAGTCGGGACGCAGGGGGCACAGATACGCAGTATTTT. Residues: CASSRDAGGTDTQYF.

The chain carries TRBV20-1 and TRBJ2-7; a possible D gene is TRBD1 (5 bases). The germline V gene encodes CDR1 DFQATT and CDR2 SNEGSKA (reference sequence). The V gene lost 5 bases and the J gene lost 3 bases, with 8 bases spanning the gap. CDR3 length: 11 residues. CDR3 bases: TGCAGTGCTCACAGGATCTACGAGCAGTACTTC. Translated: CSAHRIYEQYF.

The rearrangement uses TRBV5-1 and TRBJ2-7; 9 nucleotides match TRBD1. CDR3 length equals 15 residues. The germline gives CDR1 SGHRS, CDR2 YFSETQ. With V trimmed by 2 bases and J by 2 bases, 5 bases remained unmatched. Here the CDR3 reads CASSFWTGATYEQYF. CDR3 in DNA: TGCGCCAGCAGCTTTTGGACAGGGGCCACCTACGAGCAGTACTTC.

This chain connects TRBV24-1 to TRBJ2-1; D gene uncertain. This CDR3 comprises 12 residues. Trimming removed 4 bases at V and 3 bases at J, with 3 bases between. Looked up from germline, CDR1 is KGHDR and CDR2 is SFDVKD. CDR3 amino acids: CATSDSYNEQFF. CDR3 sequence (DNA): TGTGCCACCAGTGACAGCTACAATGAGCAGTTCTTC.

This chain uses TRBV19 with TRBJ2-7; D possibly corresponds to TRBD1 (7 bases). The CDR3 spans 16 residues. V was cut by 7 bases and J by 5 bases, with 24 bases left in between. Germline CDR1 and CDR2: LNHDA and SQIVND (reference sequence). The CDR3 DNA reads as TGTGCCAGTAAGGCCCCAGGGGGGTGGGCTAGCGACGAGCAGTACTTC. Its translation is CASKAPGGWASDEQYF.

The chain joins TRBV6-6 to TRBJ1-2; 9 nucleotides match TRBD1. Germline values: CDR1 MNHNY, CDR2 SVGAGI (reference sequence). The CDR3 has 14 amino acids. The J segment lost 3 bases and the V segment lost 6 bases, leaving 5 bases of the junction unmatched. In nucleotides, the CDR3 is TGTGCCAGCAGACGGGACAGGGCCTACTATGGCTACACCTTC. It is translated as CASRRDRAYYGYTF.

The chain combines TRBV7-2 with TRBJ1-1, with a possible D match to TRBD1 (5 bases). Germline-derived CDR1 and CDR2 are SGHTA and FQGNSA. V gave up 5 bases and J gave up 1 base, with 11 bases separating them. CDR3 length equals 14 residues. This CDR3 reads CASSPRGGNTEAFF. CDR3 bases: TGTGCCAGCAGCCCACGGGGGGGGAACACTGAAGCTTTCTTT.

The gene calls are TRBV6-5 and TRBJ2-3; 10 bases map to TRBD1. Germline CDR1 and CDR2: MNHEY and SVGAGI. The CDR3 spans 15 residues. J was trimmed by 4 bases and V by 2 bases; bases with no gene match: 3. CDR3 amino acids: CASSYGDRGADTQYF. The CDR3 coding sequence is TGTGCCAGCAGTTACGGGGACAGGGGTGCAGATACGCAGTATTTT.

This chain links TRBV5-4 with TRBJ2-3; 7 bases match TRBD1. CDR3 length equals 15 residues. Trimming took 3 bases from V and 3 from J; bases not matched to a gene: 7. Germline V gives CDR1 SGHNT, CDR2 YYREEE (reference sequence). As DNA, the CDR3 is TGTGCCAGCAGCTCTGACAGGGACGGGACAGATACGCAGTATTTT. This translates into CASSSDRDGTDTQYF. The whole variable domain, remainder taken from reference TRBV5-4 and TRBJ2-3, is ETGVTQSPTHLIKTRGQQVTLRCSSQSGHNTVSWYQQALGQGPQFIFQYYREEENGRGNFPPRFSGLQFPNYSSELNVNALELDDSALYLCASSSDRDGTDTQYFGPGTRLTVL.

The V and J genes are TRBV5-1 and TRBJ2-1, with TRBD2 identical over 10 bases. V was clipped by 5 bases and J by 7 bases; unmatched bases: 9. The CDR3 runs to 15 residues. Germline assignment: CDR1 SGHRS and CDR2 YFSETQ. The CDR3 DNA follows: TGCGCCAGCAGTCGGAGCGGGGGGGCGAGAAATGAGCAGTTCTTC. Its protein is CASSRSGGARNEQFF.

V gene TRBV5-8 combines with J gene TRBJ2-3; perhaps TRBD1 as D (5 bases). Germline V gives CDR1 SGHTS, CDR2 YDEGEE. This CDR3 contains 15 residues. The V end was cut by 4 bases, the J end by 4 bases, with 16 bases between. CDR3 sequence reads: CASSPSPRASDTQYF. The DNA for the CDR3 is TGTGCCAGCAGCCCAAGCCCCAGGGCCTCAGATACGCAGTATTTT.

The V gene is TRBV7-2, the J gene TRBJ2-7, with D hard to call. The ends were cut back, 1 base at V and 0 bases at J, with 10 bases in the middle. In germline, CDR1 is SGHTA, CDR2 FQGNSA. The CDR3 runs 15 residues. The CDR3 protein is CASSLGHTSSYEQYF. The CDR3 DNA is TGTGCCAGCAGCTTAGGCCATACCAGCTCCTACGAGCAGTACTTC.

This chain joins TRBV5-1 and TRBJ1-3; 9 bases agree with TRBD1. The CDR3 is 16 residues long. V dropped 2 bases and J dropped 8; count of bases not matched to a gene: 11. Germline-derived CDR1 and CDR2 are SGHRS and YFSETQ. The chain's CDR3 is CASSFFGTGSSDTIYF. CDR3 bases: TGCGCCAGCAGCTTTTTCGGGACAGGGTCGAGCGACACCATATATTTT.

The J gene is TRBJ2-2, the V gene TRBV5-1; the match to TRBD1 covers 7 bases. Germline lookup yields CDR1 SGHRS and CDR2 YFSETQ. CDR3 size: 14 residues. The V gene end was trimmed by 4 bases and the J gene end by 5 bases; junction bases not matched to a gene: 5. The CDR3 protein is CASSQRGQTGELFF. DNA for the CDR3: TGCGCCAGCAGCCAAAGGGGGCAAACCGGGGAGCTGTTTTTT.

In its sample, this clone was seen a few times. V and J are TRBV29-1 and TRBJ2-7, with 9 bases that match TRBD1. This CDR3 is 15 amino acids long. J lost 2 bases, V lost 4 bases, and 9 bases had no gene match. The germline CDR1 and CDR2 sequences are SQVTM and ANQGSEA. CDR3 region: CSVAGTGHTTYEQYF. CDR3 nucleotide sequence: TGCAGCGTTGCCGGGACAGGGCATACTACCTACGAGCAGTACTTC.

CDR3 in amino acids: CASRSSSDSFTEAFF. The CDR3 DNA reads TGTGCCAGCCGGTCATCCAGTGACAGTTTCACTGAAGCTTTCTTT. This chain links TRBV25-1 with TRBJ1-1, with D possibly being TRBD1 (5 bases). Germline V gene sequence: CDR1 MGHDK, CDR2 SYGVNS. This CDR3 is built from 15 residues. V was pared by 8 bases and J by 4 bases, with 20 bases between.

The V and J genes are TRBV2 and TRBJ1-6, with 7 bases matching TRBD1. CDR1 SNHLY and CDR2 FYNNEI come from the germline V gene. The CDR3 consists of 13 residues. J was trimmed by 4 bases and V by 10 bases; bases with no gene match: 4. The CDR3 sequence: CANKGQYNSPLHF. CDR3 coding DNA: TGTGCCAACAAGGGACAGTATAATTCACCCCTCCACTTT.

DNA for the CDR3: TGCGCCAGCAGCTTGCGCGGTCGGAACACTGAAGCTTTCTTT. Translation: CASSLRGRNTEAFF. The J gene is TRBJ1-1, the V gene TRBV5-1; D is undetermined. From germline, CDR1 is SGHRS and CDR2 YFSETQ. Trimming took 1 base from V and 1 from J, leaving 8 bases between them. The CDR3 contains 14 residues.

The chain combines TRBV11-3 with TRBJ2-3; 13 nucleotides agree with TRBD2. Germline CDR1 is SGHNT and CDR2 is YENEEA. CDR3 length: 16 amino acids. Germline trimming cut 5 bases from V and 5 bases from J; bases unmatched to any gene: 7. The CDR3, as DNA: TGTGCCAGCAGCCTGGGGACTAGCGGGGAGGGAGATACGCAGTATTTT. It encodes CASSLGTSGEGDTQYF.

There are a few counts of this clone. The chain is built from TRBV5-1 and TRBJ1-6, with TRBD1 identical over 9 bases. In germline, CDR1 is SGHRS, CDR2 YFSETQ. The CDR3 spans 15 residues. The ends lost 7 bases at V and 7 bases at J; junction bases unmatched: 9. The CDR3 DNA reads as TGCGCCAGCGGGCGAAACAGGGGGCTGAATTCACCCCTCCACTTT. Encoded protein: CASGRNRGLNSPLHF.

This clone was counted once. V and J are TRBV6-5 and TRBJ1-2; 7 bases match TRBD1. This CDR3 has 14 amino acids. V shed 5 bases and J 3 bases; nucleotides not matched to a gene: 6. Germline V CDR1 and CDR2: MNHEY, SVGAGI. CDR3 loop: CASSLEGAYYGYTF. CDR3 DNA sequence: TGTGCCAGCAGTCTAGAGGGGGCCTACTATGGCTACACCTTC.

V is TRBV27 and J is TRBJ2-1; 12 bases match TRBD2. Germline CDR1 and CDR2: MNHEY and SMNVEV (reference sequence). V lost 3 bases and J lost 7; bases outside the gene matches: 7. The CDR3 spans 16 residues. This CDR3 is CASSFDLAGGQNEQFF. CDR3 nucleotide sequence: TGTGCCAGCAGTTTTGACCTAGCGGGGGGGCAGAATGAGCAGTTCTTC.

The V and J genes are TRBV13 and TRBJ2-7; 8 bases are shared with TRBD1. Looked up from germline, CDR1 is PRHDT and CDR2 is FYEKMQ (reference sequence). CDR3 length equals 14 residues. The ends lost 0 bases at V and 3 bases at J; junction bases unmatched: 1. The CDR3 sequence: CASSLGDRVYEQYF. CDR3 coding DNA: TGTGCCAGCAGCTTAGGGGACAGGGTCTACGAGCAGTACTTC.

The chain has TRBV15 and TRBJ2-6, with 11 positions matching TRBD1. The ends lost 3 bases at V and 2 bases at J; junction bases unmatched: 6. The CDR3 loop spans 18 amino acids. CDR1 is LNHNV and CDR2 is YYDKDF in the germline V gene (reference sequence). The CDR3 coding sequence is TGTGCCACCAGCAGGGCGGACAGGGGGCCACCTGGGGCCAACGTCCTGACTTTC. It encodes CATSRADRGPPGANVLTF.